Below, 2 T cell receptor beta chains from the same sample are listed, as sequenced in a study of Graves' ophthalmopathy and Graves' hyperthyroidism. As the template, RNA transcripts were used to amplify TCR beta CDR3 regions. Amplification began with first-round RT-PCR using HTBI primers, then second-round multiplex PCR was performed. TCRdb used MiXCR to reprocess the multiplex PCR reads, holding one entry per CDR3 protein. Of 340,000 or so distinct CDR3 sequences in the sample, roughly 15% were seen once. The sequencing sample was made of peripheral blood. The receptors here all came from an adult man with Graves' ophthalmopathy.

This clonotype has ten or more counts. The chain employs TRBV18 and TRBJ1-2; no clear D gene. This CDR3 has 13 residues. Trimming removed 6 bases from V and 4 bases from J, with 12 bases in between. From germline, CDR1 is KGHSH and CDR2 LQKENI. The CDR3 reads CASSPSAVYGYTF. CDR3 sequence (DNA): TGTGCCAGCTCGCCCTCGGCAGTCTATGGCTACACCTTC.

This chain links TRBV18 with TRBJ2-5; D is possibly TRBD1 (6 bases). Looked up from germline, CDR1 is KGHSH and CDR2 is LQKENI. CDR3 length: 14 amino acids. V was pared by 3 bases and J by 2 bases, with 10 bases between. The CDR3 loop reads CASSPVQGQETQYF. CDR3 bases: TGTGCCAGCTCACCGGTACAGGGTCAAGAGACCCAGTACTTC. Full variable domain (remainder filled in from reference TRBV18 and TRBJ2-5): NAGVMQNPRHLVRRRGQEARLRCSPMKGHSHVYWYRQLPEEGLKFMVYLQKENIIDESGMPKERFSAEFPKEGPSILRIQQVVRGDSAAYFCASSPVQGQETQYFGPGTRLLVL.